This TCR beta chain was captured in a study of T cells in localized non-small cell lung cancer. Germline trimming cut 3 bases from V and 3 bases from J; bases unmatched to any gene: 9. Germline CDR1 and CDR2: LNHNV and YYDKDF (reference sequence). The CDR3 has 16 residues. Generated by immunoSEQ multiplex PCR, the TCRdb table keeps only in-frame clones and is missing some. The sample shows several hundred clones, almost 35% of them seen only once. Comments on this clone: The antigen remains unidentified.

Lung tissue at least 2 cm from the tumor margin was confirmed free of atypia. Study observations and caveats: T cell clonality was highest in uninvolved adjacent lung, above tumor.

This receptor was taken from a male donor at least 60 years old with stage II lung adenocarcinoma. Sequencing used normal lung tissue next to the tumor, obtained before any cancer treatment. The J gene is TRBJ2-7, the V gene TRBV15; 9 bases map to TRBD1. The CDR3 loop is CATSRARDRANYEQYF. DNA for the CDR3: TGTGCCACCAGCAGGGCCCGGGACAGGGCGAACTACGAGCAGTACTTC.